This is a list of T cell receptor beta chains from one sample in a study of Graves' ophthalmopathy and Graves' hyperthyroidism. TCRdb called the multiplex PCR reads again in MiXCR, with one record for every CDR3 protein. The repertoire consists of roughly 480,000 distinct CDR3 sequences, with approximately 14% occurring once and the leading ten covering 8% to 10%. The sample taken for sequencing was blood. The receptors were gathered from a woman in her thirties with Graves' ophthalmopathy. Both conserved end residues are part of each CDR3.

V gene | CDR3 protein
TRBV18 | CASSPDDAEAFF
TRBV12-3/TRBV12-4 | CASSFRRGNQPQHF
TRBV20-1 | CSARGSSGISYEQYF
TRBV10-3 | CAISESRTGGSYSNQPQHF
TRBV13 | CASSFIPGLAGGAETQYF
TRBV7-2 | CASSHQAGPQYF
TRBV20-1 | CSARGPHRIGNTIYF
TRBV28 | CATTTYEGYTF
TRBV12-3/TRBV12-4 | CASSLARVRPDAFF
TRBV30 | CAWSVPGRILNIQYF
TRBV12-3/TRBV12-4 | CASTRNLEATETQYF
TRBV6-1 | CASSKVAFVGAVTGELFF
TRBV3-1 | CASSQRGRGVQETQYF
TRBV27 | CASSERDTHTEAFF
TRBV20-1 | CSARARGNTGELFF
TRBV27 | CASSFRGRLAGGTYEQYF
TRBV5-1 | CASNVGVNTEAFF
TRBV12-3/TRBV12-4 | CASSPDRDYYGYTF
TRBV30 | CAWSDPRTGRGADTQYF
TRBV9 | CASSSGGGGEGYTF
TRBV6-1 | CASSETGIDEQYF
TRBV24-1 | CATSGGGVGTEAFF
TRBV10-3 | CATRQEPPLYYGYTF
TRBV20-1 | CSATLGQEYSPLHF
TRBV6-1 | CASSASGGGEETQYF